These 6 T cell receptor beta chains share one sample of origin, sequenced in a study of T-cell reconstitution after alpha-beta-depleted transplantation in children. During its preparation, the TCRbeta library received unique molecular identifiers. TCRdb re-analysed the PCR reads in MiXCR, keeping a single row per CDR3 protein. The table has over 300,000 distinct CDR3 sequences, about 9.4% seen once. The sample here was PBMCs from the stem cell graft donor, taken from the stem cell graft. These receptors were obtained from a human donor who donated a stem cell graft to a child with acute lymphoblastic leukemia.

At least ten counts were recorded for this clonotype. V gene TRBV12-3 or TRBV12-4 combines with J gene TRBJ2-1; 7 nucleotides agree with TRBD2. The V segment lost 1 base and the J segment 9 bases; nucleotides outside the gene matches: 9. CDR3 length equals 15 residues. As DNA, the CDR3 is TGTGCCAGCAGTTTAGACGGTGGGAGGGCCCGTGAGCAGTTCTTC. It translates to CASSLDGGRAREQFF.

The V gene is TRBV12-3 or TRBV12-4, the J gene TRBJ1-3; D gene unclear. The CDR3 runs 13 residues. V was shortened by 6 bases and J by 3 bases, with 9 bases between the two germline ends. This CDR3 reads CASRTHNGNTIYF. The CDR3 DNA reads as TGTGCCAGCAGGACGCACAATGGAAACACCATATATTTT.

J is TRBJ2-1 and V is TRBV3-1; D is perhaps TRBD2 (6 bases). In germline, CDR1 is LGHDT, CDR2 YNNKEL (reference sequence). This CDR3 spans 16 amino acids. Trimming stripped 1 base from V and 7 bases from J, with 17 bases between. The CDR3 bases are TGTGCCAGCAGCCAAGGATTTGGCCTAGCGAGGAATGAGCAGTTCTTC. Translated, it gives CASSQGFGLARNEQFF.

A few counts support this clonotype. This chain joins TRBV27 and TRBJ1-2, with unresolved D. Trimming stripped 6 bases from V and 2 bases from J, with 10 bases between. The CDR3 runs to 13 residues. Germline lookup yields CDR1 MNHEY and CDR2 SMNVEV (reference sequence). The CDR3 DNA reads as TGTGCCAGCAGCCCCCGGTCGAACTATGGCTACACCTTC. Its translation is CASSPRSNYGYTF.

This clonotype was seen a handful of times. V usage is TRBV29-1 and J usage is TRBJ1-4; the D is unclear. This CDR3 has 11 residues. Trimming cost V 7 bases and J 5 bases, with 8 bases left between them. Germline CDR1 and CDR2: SQVTM and ANQGSEA. CDR3 in amino acids: CSANRNEKLFF. The CDR3, as DNA: TGCAGCGCGAATAGGAATGAAAAACTGTTTTTT.

This clonotype was observed many times. The chain uses TRBV2 and TRBJ2-1; the match to TRBD1 covers 10 bases. J lost 4 bases, V lost 10 bases, and 7 bases had no gene match. Germline V gene lookup returns CDR1 SNHLY and CDR2 FYNNEI. CDR3 length: 14 residues. CDR3 DNA: TGTGCCACCCGGGACAGGGGTTTTTACAATGAGCAGTTCTTC. Translated: CATRDRGFYNEQFF.